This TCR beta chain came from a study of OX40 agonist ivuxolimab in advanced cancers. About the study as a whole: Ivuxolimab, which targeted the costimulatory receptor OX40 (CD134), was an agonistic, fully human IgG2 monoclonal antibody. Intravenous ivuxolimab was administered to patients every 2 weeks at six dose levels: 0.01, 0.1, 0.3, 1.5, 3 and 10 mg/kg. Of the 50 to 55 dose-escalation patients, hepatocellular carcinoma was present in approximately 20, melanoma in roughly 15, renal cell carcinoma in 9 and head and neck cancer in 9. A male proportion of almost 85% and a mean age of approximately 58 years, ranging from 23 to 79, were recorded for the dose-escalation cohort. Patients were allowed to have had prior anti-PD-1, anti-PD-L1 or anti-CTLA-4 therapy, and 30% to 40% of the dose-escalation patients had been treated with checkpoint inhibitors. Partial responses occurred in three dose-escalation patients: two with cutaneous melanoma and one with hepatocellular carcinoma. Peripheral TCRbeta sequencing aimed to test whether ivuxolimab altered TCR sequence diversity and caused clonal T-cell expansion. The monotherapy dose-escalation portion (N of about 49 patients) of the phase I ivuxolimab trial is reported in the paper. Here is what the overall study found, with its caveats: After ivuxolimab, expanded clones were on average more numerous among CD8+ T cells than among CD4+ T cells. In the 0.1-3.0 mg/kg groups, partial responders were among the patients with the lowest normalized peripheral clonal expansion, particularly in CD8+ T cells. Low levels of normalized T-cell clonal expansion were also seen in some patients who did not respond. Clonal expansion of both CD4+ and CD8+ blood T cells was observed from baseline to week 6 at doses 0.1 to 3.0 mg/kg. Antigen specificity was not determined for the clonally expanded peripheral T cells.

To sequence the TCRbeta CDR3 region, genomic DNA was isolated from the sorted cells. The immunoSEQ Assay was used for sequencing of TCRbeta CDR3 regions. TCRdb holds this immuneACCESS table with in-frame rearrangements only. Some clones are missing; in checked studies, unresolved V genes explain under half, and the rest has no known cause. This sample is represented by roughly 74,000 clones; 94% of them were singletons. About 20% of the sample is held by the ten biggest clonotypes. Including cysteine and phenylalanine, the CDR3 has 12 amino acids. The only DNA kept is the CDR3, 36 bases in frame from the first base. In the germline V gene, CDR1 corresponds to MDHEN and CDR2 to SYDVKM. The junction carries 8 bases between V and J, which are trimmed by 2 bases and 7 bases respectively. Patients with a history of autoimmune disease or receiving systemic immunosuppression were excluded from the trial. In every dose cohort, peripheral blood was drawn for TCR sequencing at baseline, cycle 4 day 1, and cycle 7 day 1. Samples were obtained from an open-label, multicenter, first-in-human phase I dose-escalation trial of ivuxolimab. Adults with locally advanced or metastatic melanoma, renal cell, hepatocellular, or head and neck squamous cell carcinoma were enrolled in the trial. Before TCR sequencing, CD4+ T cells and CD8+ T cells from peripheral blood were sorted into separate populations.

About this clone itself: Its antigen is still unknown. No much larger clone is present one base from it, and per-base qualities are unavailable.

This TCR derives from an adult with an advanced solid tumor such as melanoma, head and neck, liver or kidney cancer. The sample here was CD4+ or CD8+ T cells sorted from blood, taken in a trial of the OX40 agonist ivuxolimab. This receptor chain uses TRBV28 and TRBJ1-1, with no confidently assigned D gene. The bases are TGTGCCAGCAGTTTAGGCACCTTTGAAGCTTTCTTT. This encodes CASSLGTFEAFF.